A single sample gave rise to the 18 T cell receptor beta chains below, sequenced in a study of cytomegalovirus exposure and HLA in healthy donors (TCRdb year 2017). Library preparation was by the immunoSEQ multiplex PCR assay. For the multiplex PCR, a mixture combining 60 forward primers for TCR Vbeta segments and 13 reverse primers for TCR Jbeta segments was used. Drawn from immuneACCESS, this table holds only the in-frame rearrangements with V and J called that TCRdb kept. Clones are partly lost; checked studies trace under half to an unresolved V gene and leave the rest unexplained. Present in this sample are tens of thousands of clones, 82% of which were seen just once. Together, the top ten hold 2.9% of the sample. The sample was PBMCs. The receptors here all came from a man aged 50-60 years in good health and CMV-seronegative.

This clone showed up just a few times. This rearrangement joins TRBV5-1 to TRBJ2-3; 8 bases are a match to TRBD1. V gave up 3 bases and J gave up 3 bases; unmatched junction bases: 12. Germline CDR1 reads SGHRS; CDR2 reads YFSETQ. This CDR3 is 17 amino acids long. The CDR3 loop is CASSYYPGTGGTDTQYF. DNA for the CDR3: TGCGCCAGCAGCTATTACCCCGGGACAGGCGGGACAGATACGCAGTATTTT.

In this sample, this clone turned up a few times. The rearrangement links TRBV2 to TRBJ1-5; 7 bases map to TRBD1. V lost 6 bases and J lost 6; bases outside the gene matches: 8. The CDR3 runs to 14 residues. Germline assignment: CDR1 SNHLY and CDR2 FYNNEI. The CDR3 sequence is CASRGRQGSQPQHF. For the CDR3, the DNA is TGTGCCAGCAGGGGCCGACAGGGTTCTCAGCCCCAGCATTTT.

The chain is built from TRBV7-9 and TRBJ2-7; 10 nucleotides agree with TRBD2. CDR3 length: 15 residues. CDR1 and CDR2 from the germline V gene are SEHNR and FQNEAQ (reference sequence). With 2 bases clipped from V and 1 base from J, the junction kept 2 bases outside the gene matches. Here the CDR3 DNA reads TGTGCCAGCAGCTTACCTAGCGGGGGATCCTACGAGCAGTACTTC. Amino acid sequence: CASSLPSGGSYEQYF.

The CDR3 bases are TGTGCCAGCAGTTATGGTTCAGGGGAGCTCCGCGAGCAGTACTTC. The encoded protein is CASSYGSGELREQYF. The chain couples TRBV6-6 to TRBJ2-7; D may be TRBD1 (6 bases). Trimming took off 3 bases at V and 6 bases at J, with 18 bases between the two ends. CDR1 is MNHNY, CDR2 SVGAGI, per germline (reference sequence). This CDR3 is built from 15 residues.

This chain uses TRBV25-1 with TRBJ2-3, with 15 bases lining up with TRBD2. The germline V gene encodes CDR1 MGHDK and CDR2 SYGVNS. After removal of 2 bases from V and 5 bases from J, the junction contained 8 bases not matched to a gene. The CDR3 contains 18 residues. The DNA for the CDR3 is TGTGCCAGCAGTGAAGGAGGACTAGCGGGGGGGCGGGGAGATACGCAGTATTTT. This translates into CASSEGGLAGGRGDTQYF.

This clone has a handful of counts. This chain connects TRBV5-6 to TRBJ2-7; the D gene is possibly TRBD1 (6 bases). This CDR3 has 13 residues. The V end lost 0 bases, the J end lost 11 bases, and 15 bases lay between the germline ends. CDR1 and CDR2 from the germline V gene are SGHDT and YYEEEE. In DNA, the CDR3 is TGTGCCAGCAGCTTGGCGGCAGGGGCCATCGAGTACTTC. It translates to CASSLAAGAIEYF.

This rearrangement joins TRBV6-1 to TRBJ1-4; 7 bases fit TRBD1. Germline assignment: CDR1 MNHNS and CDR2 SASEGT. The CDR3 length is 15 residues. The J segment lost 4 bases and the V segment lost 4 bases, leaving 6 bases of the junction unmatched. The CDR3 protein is CASSAQGWVNEKLFF. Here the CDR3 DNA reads TGTGCCAGCAGTGCACAGGGGTGGGTTAATGAAAAACTGTTTTTT.

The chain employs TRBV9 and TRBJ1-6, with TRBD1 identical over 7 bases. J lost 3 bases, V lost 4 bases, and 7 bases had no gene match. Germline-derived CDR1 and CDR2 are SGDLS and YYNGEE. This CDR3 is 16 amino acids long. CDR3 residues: CASSRTGDSYNSPLHF. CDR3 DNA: TGTGCCAGCAGCCGCACCGGGGACAGCTATAATTCACCCCTCCACTTT. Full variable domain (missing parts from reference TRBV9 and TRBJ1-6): DSGVTQTPKHLITATGQRVTLRCSPRSGDLSVYWYQQSLDQGLQFLIQYYNGEERAKGNILERFSAQQFPDLHSELNLSSLELGDSALYFCASSRTGDSYNSPLHFGNGTRLTVT.

Here the CDR3 DNA reads TGTGCCAGCAGCCGGGACAGGGCTCCGGATGGCTACACCTTC. This encodes CASSRDRAPDGYTF. The V and J genes are TRBV7-2 and TRBJ1-2, with 9 bases lining up with TRBD1. The CDR3 contains 14 residues. V lost 5 bases, J lost 6 bases, and 7 bases stayed unmatched. The V gene's germline CDR1 is SGHTA and CDR2 FQGNSA.

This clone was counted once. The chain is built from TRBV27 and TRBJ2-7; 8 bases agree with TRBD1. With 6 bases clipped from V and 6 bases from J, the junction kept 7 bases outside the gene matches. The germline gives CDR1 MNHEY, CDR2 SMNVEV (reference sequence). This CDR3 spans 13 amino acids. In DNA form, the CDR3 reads TGTGCCAGCAGCGACAGGGGTCTGGGCGAGCAGTACTTC. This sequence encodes CASSDRGLGEQYF.

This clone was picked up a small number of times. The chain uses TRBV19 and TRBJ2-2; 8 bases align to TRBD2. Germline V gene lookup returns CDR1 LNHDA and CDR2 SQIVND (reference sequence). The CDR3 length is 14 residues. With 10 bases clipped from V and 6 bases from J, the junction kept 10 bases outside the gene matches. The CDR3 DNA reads TGTGCCACCACCGCCGGGGGGGCTTCCGGGGAGCTGTTTTTT. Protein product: CATTAGGASGELFF.

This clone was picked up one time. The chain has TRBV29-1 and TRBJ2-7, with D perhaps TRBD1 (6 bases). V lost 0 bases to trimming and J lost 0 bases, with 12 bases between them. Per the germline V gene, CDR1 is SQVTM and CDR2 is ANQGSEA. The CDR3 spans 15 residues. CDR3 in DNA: TGCAGCGTTGAAGAGGCCGGGACAAACTCCTACGAGCAGTACTTC. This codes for CSVEEAGTNSYEQYF.

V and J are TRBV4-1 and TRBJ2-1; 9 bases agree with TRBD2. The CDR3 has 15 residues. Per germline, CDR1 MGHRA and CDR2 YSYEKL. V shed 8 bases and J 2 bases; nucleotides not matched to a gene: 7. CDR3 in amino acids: CASRVSGGAYNEQFF. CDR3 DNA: TGCGCCAGCCGGGTTAGCGGGGGCGCCTACAATGAGCAGTTCTTC.

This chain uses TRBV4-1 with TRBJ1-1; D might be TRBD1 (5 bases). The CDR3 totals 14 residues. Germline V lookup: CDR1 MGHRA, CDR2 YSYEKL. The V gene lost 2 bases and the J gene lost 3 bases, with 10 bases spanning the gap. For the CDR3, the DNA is TGCGCCAGCAGCCAATCCCCGGGGGACACTGAAGCTTTCTTT. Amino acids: CASSQSPGDTEAFF.

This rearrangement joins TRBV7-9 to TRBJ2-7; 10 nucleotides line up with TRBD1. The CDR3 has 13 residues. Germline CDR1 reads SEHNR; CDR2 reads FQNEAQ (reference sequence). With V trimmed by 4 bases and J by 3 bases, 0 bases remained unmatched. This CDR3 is CASSWDRGYEQYF. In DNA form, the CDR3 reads TGTGCCAGCAGCTGGGACAGGGGCTACGAGCAGTACTTC.

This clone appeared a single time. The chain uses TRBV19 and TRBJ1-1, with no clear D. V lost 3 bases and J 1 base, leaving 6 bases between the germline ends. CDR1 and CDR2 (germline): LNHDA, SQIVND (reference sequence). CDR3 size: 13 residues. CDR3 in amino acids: CASSMVRNTEAFF. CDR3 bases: TGTGCCAGTAGTATGGTTAGGAACACTGAAGCTTTCTTT.

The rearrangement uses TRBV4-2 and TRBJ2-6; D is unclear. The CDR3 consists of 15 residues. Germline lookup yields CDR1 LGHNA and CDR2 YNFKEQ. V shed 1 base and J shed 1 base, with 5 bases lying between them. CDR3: CASSQARSGANVLTF. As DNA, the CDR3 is TGTGCCAGCAGCCAAGCGAGGTCTGGGGCCAACGTCCTGACTTTC.

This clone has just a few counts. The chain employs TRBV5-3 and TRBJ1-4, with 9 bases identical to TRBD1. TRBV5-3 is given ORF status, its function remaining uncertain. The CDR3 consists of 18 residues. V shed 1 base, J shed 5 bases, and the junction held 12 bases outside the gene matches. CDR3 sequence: CARSLSGPRGTGNEKLFF. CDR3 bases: TGTGCCAGAAGCTTGTCTGGCCCCCGCGGGACAGGGAATGAAAAACTGTTTTTT.